The rows below give T cell receptor beta chains drawn from one sample of a study of technical replicates of blood from a handful of donors. Generated by immunoSEQ multiplex PCR, the TCRdb table keeps only in-frame clones and is missing some. This sample carries about 73,000 clones, around 93% of them seen once, and the ten largest clones take approximately 0.25%. Sequencing input: T cells isolated from PBMCs. These receptors came from a human donor in good health. CDR3s include the opening cysteine and the closing phenylalanine or tryptophan. A D gene is named only where the DNA matches it firmly. Clone size is given for some rows only: seen once, a few or many times, or a class if the clone is expanded.

V	size	D	J	DNA	CDR3
TRBV10-1	-	-	TRBJ2-5	TGCGCCAGCAGTGTATCAGCGGATCCCCCCGAGACCCAGTACTTC	CASSVSADPPETQYF
TRBV7-9	few	-	TRBJ1-3	TGTGCCAGCAGCTTAAAGTCAGGGGTGACTGGAAACACCATATATTTT	CASSLKSGVTGNTIYF
TRBV5-4	once	-	TRBJ1-2	TGTGCCAGCAACGACGGAGGGAGCTATGGCTACACCTTC	CASNDGGSYGYTF
TRBV4-1	-	-	TRBJ2-3	TGCGCCAGCAGCCGTTTAGGACAGATGCGCACAGATACGCAGTATTTT	CASSRLGQMRTDTQYF
TRBV7-9	-	TRBD1	TRBJ1-2	TGTGCCAGCAGCTCGGGACAGGGGAACTATGGCTACACCTTC	CASSSGQGNYGYTF
TRBV4-1	-	-	TRBJ1-5	TGCGCCAGCAGCCAAGTTGGACTTCTAAAAAATCAGCCCCAGCATTTT	CASSQVGLLKNQPQHF
TRBV2	-	TRBD1	TRBJ1-2	TGTGCCAGCCTTTGGGACAGTCCAGATGGCTACACCTTC	CASLWDSPDGYTF
TRBV30	-	TRBD1	TRBJ1-2	TGTGCCTGGAGTGAAGGACAGGGTAATGGCTACACCTTC	CAWSEGQGNGYTF
TRBV6-5	-	TRBD1	TRBJ2-5	TGTGCCAGCAGTTTAATCAGGACAGGGGGTCAAGAGACCCAGTACTTC	CASSLIRTGGQETQYF
TRBV6-5	-	-	TRBJ1-2	TGTGCCAGCAGTTACAGGGCGGGGTCCTATGGCTACACCTTC	CASSYRAGSYGYTF
TRBV5-8	-	TRBD1	TRBJ1-5	TGTGCCAGCAGCTCGGGACAGCCCCAAGGAGCCCAGCATTTT	CASSSGQPQGAQHF
TRBV27	-	TRBD1	TRBJ1-2	TGTGCCAGCAGTATGCACCCCCGACAGGGGCTCTATGGCTACACCTTC	CASSMHPRQGLYGYTF
TRBV27	-	-	TRBJ1-4	TGTGCCAGCAGTTTATCAGGTACAGGCCCGGAACTGTTTTTT	CASSLSGTGPELFF
TRBV6-5	-	TRBD1	TRBJ2-7	TGTGCCAGCAGCGCGGTAAGGGGGCTCTACGAGCAGTACTTC	CASSAVRGLYEQYF
TRBV19	-	TRBD2	TRBJ2-7	TGTGCCAGTAGTATAACCCCCGGACTAGCGGGAGGGTACGAGCAGTACTTC	CASSITPGLAGGYEQYF
TRBV9	-	TRBD1	TRBJ1-2	TGTGCCAGCAGCGTAGTAGCGAAAGGACAGGGTGGGGATGGCTACACCTTC	CASSVVAKGQGGDGYTF
TRBV29-1	-	TRBD1	TRBJ1-2	TGCAGCGTGCGACAGGGGGAGAACTATGGCTACACCTTC	CSVRQGENYGYTF
TRBV10-3	once	TRBD1	TRBJ2-7	TGTGCCATCAGTGAGTCGTCCGGGACAGGGCGCGAGCAGTACTTC	CAISESSGTGREQYF
TRBV5-1	-	TRBD2	TRBJ2-7	TGCGCCAGCAGCTTGGCAGCTAGCGGGGGGGCTGGGTACGAGCAGTACTTC	CASSLAASGGAGYEQYF
TRBV6-1	-	-	TRBJ1-1	TGTGCCAGCAGTACAGGGTTGGAAGCTTTCTTT	CASSTGLEAFF
TRBV9	-	TRBD1	TRBJ2-7	TGTGCCAGCAGCGCAGAAGGGACAGGCTCCTACGAGCAGTACTTC	CASSAEGTGSYEQYF
TRBV28	-	TRBD2	TRBJ2-7	TGTGCCGCAGGGACTAGAATCAACTACGAGCAGTACTTC	CAAGTRINYEQYF
TRBV6-5	-	TRBD1	TRBJ1-2	TGTGCCAGCTCCCGGACAGGGGGCGGCTACACCTTC	CASSRTGGGYTF
TRBV30	-	-	TRBJ2-7	TGTGCCTGGACGAGTCAGGCCTACGAGCAGTACTTC	CAWTSQAYEQYF
TRBV2	-	TRBD1	TRBJ1-4	TGTGCCAGCAAACCGGGACAGAACAATGAAAAACTGTTTTTT	CASKPGQNNEKLFF
TRBV19	-	TRBD1	TRBJ2-2	TGTGCCAGTAGTATTTCCGGGACAGGGGTGTCCGGGGAGCTGTTTTTT	CASSISGTGVSGELFF
TRBV5-6	-	-	TRBJ1-5	TGTGCCAGCAGCTTGGGAGCGGGGGGCGAGGCCAGCAATCAGCCCCAGCATTTT	CASSLGAGGEASNQPQHF
TRBV28	-	-	TRBJ1-1	TGTGCCAGCAGTCCCCTGTCGGTTTTATACACTGAAGCTTTCTTT	CASSPLSVLYTEAFF
TRBV2	-	-	TRBJ2-7	TGTGCCAGCAGGGGGGCGGGGGCCCCCTACGAGCAGTACTTC	CASRGAGAPYEQYF
TRBV9	-	TRBD1	TRBJ2-2	TGTGCCAGCAGCGCAACAGGGGGCGCGAACACCGGGGAGCTGTTTTTT	CASSATGGANTGELFF
TRBV7-9	-	TRBD1	TRBJ1-1	TGTGCCAGCAGCTTGGGGACAGGCGAAACTGAAGCTTTCTTT	CASSLGTGETEAFF
TRBV28	-	-	TRBJ2-7	TGTGCCAGCAGTCCGACAGTTTACGAGCAGTACTTC	CASSPTVYEQYF
TRBV6-4	-	-	TRBJ1-2	TGTGCCAGCAGCCAACTACGAGCTTATGGCTACACCTTC	CASSQLRAYGYTF
TRBV4-2	-	TRBD1	TRBJ2-5	TGTGCCAGCAGCCAAGAAGGGTACAGGGGGTGGGAGACCCAGTACTTC	CASSQEGYRGWETQYF
TRBV29-1	-	-	TRBJ2-2	TGCAGCGTTGCGGGGGTACGACCGAACACCGGGGAGCTGTTTTTT	CSVAGVRPNTGELFF
TRBV25-1	-	-	TRBJ1-6	TGTGCCAGCACCTTTAGGGGAAGCTCCTATAATTCACCCCTCCACTTT	CASTFRGSSYNSPLHF
TRBV21-1	-	-	TRBJ2-7	TGTGCCAGCAGCAAATACGCGGGGAGCCATAGAGGCAGCTACGAGCAGTACTTC	CASSKYAGSHRGSYEQYF
TRBV9	once	-	TRBJ1-2	TGTGCCAGCAGCAGTAAATTAACAGGCTATGGCTACACCTTC	CASSSKLTGYGYTF